This T cell receptor (beta chain) was recorded in a study of shared clonotypes between healthy human individuals. The study, taken as a whole, reports: What naive subsets generally showed was a larger estimated richness than memory subsets showed. Sampling covered blood only; tissue repertoires likely differ. Between a handful of donors, naive CD4 clonotypes were shared at a level of approximately 5%.

Germline values: CDR1 SGHVS, CDR2 FNYEAQ. The V and J ends lost 1 base and 2 bases respectively, with 8 bases between them. The CDR3 length is 14 residues. In the CD4+ fraction, cells were divided into CD45RA+ naive and CD45RA-negative memory subsets. In regard to this clone: Its antigen is undetermined.

Profiled with immunoSEQ multiplex PCR; TCRdb holds only in-frame clones, not every one. The sample carries hundreds of thousands of clones, roughly 97% recorded once. Sequencing was performed on naive CD4+ T cells sorted from blood. Specified subset: CD45RA+ positively selected. This clonotype was obtained from a woman in her 30s in good health. The rearrangement uses TRBV7-6 and TRBJ2-5; TRBD1 is a possible D gene (5 bases). The CDR3 DNA reads as TGTGCCAGCAGCTTAGTACAGGCGCAAGAGACCCAGTACTTC. It encodes CASSLVQAQETQYF.